The entry that follows covers one T cell receptor (beta chain) sequence. What it binds is not known. Germline lookup yields CDR1 SNHLY and CDR2 FYNNEI. CDR3 size: 14 residues. With 2 bases removed from V and 5 bases from J, the gap between germline ends came to 12 bases. The entry originates in a study of cytomegalovirus exposure and HLA in healthy donors. Study background: Sequencing of some 190 million T cells in an earlier analysis found more than 100 million unique TCR beta sequences.

General study points: When a later analysis compared HLA-associated TCR beta chains with equally common others, the HLA-associated chains turned out to be more clonally expanded and to have lower generation probabilities. TCR association rates varied by HLA locus in a later analysis, with DRB1 highest and HLA-C lowest.

The PCR had 60 Vbeta and 13 Jbeta primers. Some clones are missing from TCRdb's copy, which holds only in-frame ones; the method was immunoSEQ multiplex PCR. The sample totals 150,000 to 200,000 clones. The sequence was collected from a boy between 10 and 17 years old in good health and CMV-seronegative. The V call is TRBV2, the J call TRBJ1-1; D gene ambiguous. Sequencing input: PBMCs. The CDR3 sequence: CASSERGKGTEAFF. DNA of the CDR3: TGTGCCAGCAGTGAACGAGGGAAAGGGACTGAAGCTTTCTTT.